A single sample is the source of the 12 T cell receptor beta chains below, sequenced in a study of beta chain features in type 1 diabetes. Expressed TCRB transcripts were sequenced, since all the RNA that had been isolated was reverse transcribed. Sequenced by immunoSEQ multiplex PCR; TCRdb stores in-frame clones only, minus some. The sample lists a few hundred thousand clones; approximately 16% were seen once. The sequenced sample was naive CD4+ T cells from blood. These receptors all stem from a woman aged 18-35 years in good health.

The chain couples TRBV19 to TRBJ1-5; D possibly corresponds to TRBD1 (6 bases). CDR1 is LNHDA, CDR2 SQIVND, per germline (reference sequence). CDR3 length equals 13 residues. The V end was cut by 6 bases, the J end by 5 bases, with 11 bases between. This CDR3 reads CASSQQGHQPQHF. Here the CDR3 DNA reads TGTGCCAGTAGCCAACAGGGCCATCAGCCCCAGCATTTT.

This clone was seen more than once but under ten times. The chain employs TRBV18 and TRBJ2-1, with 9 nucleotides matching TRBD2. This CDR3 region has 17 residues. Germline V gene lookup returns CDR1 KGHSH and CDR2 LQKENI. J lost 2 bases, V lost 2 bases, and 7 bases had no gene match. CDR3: CASSPLSLAGTYNEQFF. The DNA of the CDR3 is TGTGCCAGCTCACCATTGTCACTAGCGGGTACCTACAATGAGCAGTTCTTC.

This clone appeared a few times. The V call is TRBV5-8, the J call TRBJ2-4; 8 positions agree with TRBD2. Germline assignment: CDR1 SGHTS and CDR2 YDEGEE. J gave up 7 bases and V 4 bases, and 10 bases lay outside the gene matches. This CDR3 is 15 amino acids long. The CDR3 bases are TGTGCCAGCAGCCCTCTCGGGACGGGGGGGAACATTCAGTACTTC. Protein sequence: CASSPLGTGGNIQYF.

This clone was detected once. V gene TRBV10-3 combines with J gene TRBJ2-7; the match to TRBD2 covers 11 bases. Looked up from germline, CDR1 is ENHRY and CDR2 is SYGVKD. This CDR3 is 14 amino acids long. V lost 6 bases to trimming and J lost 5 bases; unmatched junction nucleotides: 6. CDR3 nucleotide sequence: TGTGCCATCAGCACTAGCGGGAGTGGTAACGAGCAGTACTTC. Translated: CAISTSGSGNEQYF.

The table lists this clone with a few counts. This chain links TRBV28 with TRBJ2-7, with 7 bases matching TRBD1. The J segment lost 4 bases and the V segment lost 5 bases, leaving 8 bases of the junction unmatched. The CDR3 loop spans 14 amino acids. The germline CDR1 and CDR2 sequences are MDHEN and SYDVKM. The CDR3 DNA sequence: TGTGCCAGCAGTACCCACAGGGGCCGTTACGAGCAGTACTTC. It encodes CASSTHRGRYEQYF.

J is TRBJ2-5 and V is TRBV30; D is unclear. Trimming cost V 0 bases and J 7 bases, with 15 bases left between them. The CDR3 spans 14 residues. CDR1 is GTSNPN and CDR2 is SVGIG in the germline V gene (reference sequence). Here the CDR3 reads CAWSVDTAPGTQYF. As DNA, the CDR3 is TGTGCCTGGAGTGTCGACACAGCCCCAGGGACCCAGTACTTC.

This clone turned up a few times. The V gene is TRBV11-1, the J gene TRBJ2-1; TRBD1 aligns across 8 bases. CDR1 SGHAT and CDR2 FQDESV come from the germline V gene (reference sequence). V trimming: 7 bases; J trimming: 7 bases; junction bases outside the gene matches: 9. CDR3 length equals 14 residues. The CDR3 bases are TGTGCCAGCACCGGACAGGGAGGTAGAAATGAGCAGTTCTTC. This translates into CASTGQGGRNEQFF.

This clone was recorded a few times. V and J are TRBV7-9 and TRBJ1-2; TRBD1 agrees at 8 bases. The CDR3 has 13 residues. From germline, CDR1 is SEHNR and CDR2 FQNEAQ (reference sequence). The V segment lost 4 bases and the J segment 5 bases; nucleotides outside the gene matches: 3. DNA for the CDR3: TGTGCCAGCAGCTCGCGGACAGGGTATGGCTACACCTTC. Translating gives CASSSRTGYGYTF.

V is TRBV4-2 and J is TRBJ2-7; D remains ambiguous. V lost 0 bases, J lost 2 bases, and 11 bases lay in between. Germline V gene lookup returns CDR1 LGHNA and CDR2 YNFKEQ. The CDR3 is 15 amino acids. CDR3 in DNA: TGTGCCAGCAGCCAAGATTCCGGCCAGGCCTACGAGCAGTACTTC. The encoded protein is CASSQDSGQAYEQYF.

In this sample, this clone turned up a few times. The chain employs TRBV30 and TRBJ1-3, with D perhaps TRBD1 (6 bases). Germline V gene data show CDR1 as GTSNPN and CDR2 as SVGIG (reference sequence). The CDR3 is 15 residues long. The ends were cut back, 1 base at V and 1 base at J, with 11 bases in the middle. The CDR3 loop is CAWSAFTGSGNTIYF. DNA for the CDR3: TGTGCCTGGAGTGCATTTACAGGGTCTGGAAACACCATATATTTT.

In nucleotides, the CDR3 is TGTGCCAGCAGCTCGCTAAACCCACACGGACTCACCTTC. This translates into CASSSLNPHGLTF. This sequence joins TRBV7-9 and TRBJ1-2, with D uncertain. V was shortened by 4 bases and J by 13 bases, with 19 bases between the two germline ends. CDR1 is SEHNR and CDR2 is FQNEAQ in the germline V gene (reference sequence). The CDR3 runs 13 residues.

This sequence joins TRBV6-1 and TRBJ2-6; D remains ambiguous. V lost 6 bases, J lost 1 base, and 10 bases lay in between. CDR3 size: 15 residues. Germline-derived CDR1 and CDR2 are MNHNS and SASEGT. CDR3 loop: CASSKPSSGANVLTF. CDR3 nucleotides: TGTGCCAGCAGCAAGCCGAGTTCTGGGGCCAACGTCCTGACTTTC.